One sample yielded the 6 T cell receptor beta chains listed below, sequenced in a study of shared clonotypes between healthy human individuals. Sequenced by immunoSEQ multiplex PCR; TCRdb stores in-frame clones only, minus some. The sample lists 490,000 or so clones; approximately 79% were seen once. Sequenced sample: PBMCs. The receptors derive from a woman between 40 and 50 years old in good health. Some clones in this sample may be carry-over from other donors' samples.

The V call is TRBV7-3, the J call TRBJ1-1, with unresolved D. Trimming cost V 4 bases and J 1 base, with 7 bases left between them. This CDR3 has 13 residues. CDR1 SGHTA and CDR2 FQGTGA come from the germline V gene. The CDR3 region has the DNA TGTGCCAGCAGCTACGACACGAACACTGAAGCTTTCTTT. Its protein is CASSYDTNTEAFF.

This clone was counted a single time. V usage is TRBV7-2 and J usage is TRBJ2-7, with D perhaps given as TRBD1 or TRBD2 (6 bases each). Germline-derived CDR1 and CDR2 are SGHTA and FQGNSA. Between the trimmed V and J ends, which lost 8 bases and 0 bases, there was a span of 14 bases. This CDR3 contains 14 residues. The CDR3 loop reads CASQGTRGSYEQYF. For the CDR3, the DNA is TGTGCCAGCCAGGGGACTCGGGGCTCCTACGAGCAGTACTTC.

The J gene is TRBJ2-3, the V gene TRBV10-2; D not certain. The length of the CDR3 is 15 residues. Trimming cost V 10 bases and J 4 bases, with 21 bases left between them. Germline assignment: CDR1 WSHSY and CDR2 SAAADI. CDR3: CAIGSKGSWADTQYF. The CDR3 nucleotides read TGCGCCATCGGATCGAAAGGGTCATGGGCAGATACGCAGTATTTT.

Remarks on this clone: Given a far larger clone just one base away, this is likely a sequencing read error. This rearrangement joins TRBV6-4 to TRBJ2-2; no reliable D call. Looked up from germline, CDR1 is MRHNA and CDR2 is SNTAGT. Trimming cost V 1 base and J 1 base, with 7 bases left between them. This CDR3 contains 15 residues. The CDR3 region is CASSDYGENTGELFF. The CDR3 coding sequence is TGTGCCAGCAGTGACTATGGGGAGAACACCGGGGAGCTGTTTTTT.

This chain links TRBV10-3 with TRBJ2-1, with TRBD2 matching 14 bases. The CDR3 length is 15 residues. The junction had 5 bases not matched to a gene; V was cut back by 8 bases and J by 5 bases. Germline CDR1 is ENHRY and CDR2 is SYGVKD. CDR3 sequence: CAIGTSGSRDNEQFF. The DNA of the CDR3 is TGTGCCATCGGGACTAGCGGGAGTAGGGACAATGAGCAGTTCTTC.

The V gene is TRBV19, the J gene TRBJ1-2, with 9 bases identical to TRBD1. Losses at the gene ends were 6 bases for V and 3 bases for J; bases not matched to a gene: 5. Germline CDR1 is LNHDA and CDR2 is SQIVND (reference sequence). CDR3 length equals 14 residues. The CDR3 DNA sequence: TGTGCCAGTAGCCTAAGACAGGGGGACTATGGCTACACCTTC. Its translation: CASSLRQGDYGYTF.